What follows are 11 T cell receptor beta chains derived from one specimen sequenced in a study of blood T cell repertoires in COVID-19. The data were produced by immunoSEQ multiplex PCR, yet TCRdb's version contains in-frame clones alone and is incomplete. The sample holds fewer than 250,000 clones, roughly nine tenths seen once. Sequenced sample: peripheral blood. The receptors shown here come from a man aged 25 to 40 with acute or convalescent COVID-19.

This clone was recorded a few times. The chain is built from TRBV28 and TRBJ1-2, with 12 nucleotides matching TRBD1. The CDR3 is 17 residues long. V gave up 4 bases and J gave up 8 bases; unmatched junction bases: 14. In germline, CDR1 is MDHEN, CDR2 SYDVKM. The CDR3 protein is CASSSYRDRGRLGGYTF. CDR3 in DNA: TGTGCCAGCAGTTCCTACAGGGACAGGGGGCGCCTGGGGGGCTACACCTTC.

The V call is TRBV19, the J call TRBJ2-5; the D is unclear. Germline values: CDR1 LNHDA, CDR2 SQIVND (reference sequence). Trimming took 3 bases from V and 4 from J, leaving 9 bases between them. The CDR3 is made up of 13 amino acids. CDR3 sequence reads: CASSIRIRETQYF. CDR3 in DNA: TGTGCCAGTAGTATCCGTATTAGAGAGACCCAGTACTTC.

This chain uses TRBV6-1 with TRBJ2-1; 9 bases align to TRBD2. The CDR3 is 16 residues long. The V and J ends lost 2 bases and 4 bases, in that order; junction bases with no gene match: 6. Per germline, CDR1 MNHNS and CDR2 SASEGT. The CDR3 DNA is TGTGCCAGCAGTGAACGAGCTAGCGGGATTTACAATGAGCAGTTCTTC. The encoded protein is CASSERASGIYNEQFF.

The chain recombines TRBV5-1 with TRBJ1-1; no clear D gene. Germline V lookup: CDR1 SGHRS, CDR2 YFSETQ. V dropped 0 bases and J dropped 5 bases, with 11 bases sitting between them. The CDR3 is 14 residues long. CDR3 sequence (DNA): TGCGCCAGCAGCTTGGAGTCGCTGAGTACTGAAGCTTTCTTT. It translates to CASSLESLSTEAFF. The full variable domain, its missing parts supplied by reference TRBV5-1 and TRBJ1-1, is KAGVTQTPRYLIKTRGQQVTLSCSPISGHRSVSWYQQTPGQGLQFLFEYFSETQRNKGNFPGRFSGRQFSNSRSEMNVSTLELGDSALYLCASSLESLSTEAFFGQGTRLTVV.

The chain links TRBV6-1 to TRBJ1-3, with TRBD1 identical over 8 bases. In germline, CDR1 is MNHNS, CDR2 SASEGT. V shed 2 bases and J 0 bases; nucleotides not matched to a gene: 18. This CDR3 comprises 21 residues. The CDR3 here is CASSELRAYRGGIYSGNTIYF. The CDR3 DNA reads TGTGCCAGCAGTGAATTGAGGGCCTACAGGGGGGGAATATACTCTGGAAACACCATATATTTT.

The V gene is TRBV5-1, the J gene TRBJ2-3; the D gene is possibly TRBD2 (6 bases). This CDR3 has 13 residues. The V and J ends lost 5 bases and 4 bases respectively, with 11 bases between them. CDR1 SGHRS and CDR2 YFSETQ come from the germline V gene. The CDR3 DNA reads TGCGCCAGCAGTCGGGAGATCTCAGATACGCAGTATTTT. Translating gives CASSREISDTQYF.

The chain combines TRBV9 with TRBJ1-1; D remains ambiguous. The CDR3 is 15 amino acids. V was trimmed by 3 bases and J by 0 bases, leaving 12 bases between them. The germline V gene has CDR1 SGDLS and CDR2 YYNGEE. The CDR3 protein is CASSAQTSVNTEAFF. The CDR3 nucleotides are TGTGCCAGCAGCGCTCAGACATCCGTGAACACTGAAGCTTTCTTT.

This clone has a handful of counts. The chain couples TRBV7-9 to TRBJ1-2; TRBD1 aligns across 7 bases. Per germline, CDR1 SEHNR and CDR2 FQNEAQ (reference sequence). Germline trimming cut 5 bases from V and 4 bases from J; bases unmatched to any gene: 10. CDR3 size: 15 residues. The CDR3: CASSRDLQGTYGYTF. Written as DNA, the CDR3 is TGTGCCAGCAGCCGAGATCTACAGGGGACCTATGGCTACACCTTC.

The rearrangement joins TRBV9 to TRBJ1-5, with a possible D match to TRBD1 (6 bases). Trimming pared 0 bases from V and 4 bases from J, leaving 11 bases between. Per germline, CDR1 SGDLS and CDR2 YYNGEE. The CDR3 is 15 amino acids. The CDR3 region has the DNA TGTGCCAGCAGCGTAGAGGGGCAGGGGAATCAGCCCCAGCATTTT. This sequence encodes CASSVEGQGNQPQHF. Filled out from reference TRBV9 and TRBJ1-5, the complete variable domain reads DSGVTQTPKHLITATGQRVTLRCSPRSGDLSVYWYQQSLDQGLQFLIQYYNGEERAKGNILERFSAQQFPDLHSELNLSSLELGDSALYFCASSVEGQGNQPQHFGDGTRLSIL.

This clone was seen only once. The CDR3 loop reads CASSQVSSGPVSALHF. DNA for the CDR3: TGCGCCAGCAGCCAGGTGTCGTCAGGGCCGGTTTCGGCCCTCCACTTT. This chain links TRBV4-1 with TRBJ1-6; maybe TRBD1 (5 bases). This CDR3 is built from 16 residues. Per germline, CDR1 MGHRA and CDR2 YSYEKL. Between the trimmed V and J ends, which lost 3 bases and 14 bases, there was a span of 23 bases.

DNA of the CDR3: TGTGCCAGCAGTCCAAACTGGGAGCAGTACTTC. It specifies CASSPNWEQYF. The rearrangement uses TRBV28 and TRBJ2-7; no clear D. V was shortened by 5 bases and J by 7 bases, with 9 bases between the two germline ends. The CDR3 covers 11 residues. Germline V gene data show CDR1 as MDHEN and CDR2 as SYDVKM.